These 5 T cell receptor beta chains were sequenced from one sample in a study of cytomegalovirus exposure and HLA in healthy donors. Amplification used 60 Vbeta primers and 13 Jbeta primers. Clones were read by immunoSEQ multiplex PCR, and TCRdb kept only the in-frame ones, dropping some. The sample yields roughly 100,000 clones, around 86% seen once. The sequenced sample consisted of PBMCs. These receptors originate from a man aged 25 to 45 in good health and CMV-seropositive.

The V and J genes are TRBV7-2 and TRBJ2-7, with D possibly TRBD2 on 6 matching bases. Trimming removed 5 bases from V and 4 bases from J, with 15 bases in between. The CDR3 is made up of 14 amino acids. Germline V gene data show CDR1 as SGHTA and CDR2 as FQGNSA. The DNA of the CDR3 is TGTGCCAGCAGCCCCCCCGAGAGCGGGTACGAGCAGTACTTC. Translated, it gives CASSPPESGYEQYF.

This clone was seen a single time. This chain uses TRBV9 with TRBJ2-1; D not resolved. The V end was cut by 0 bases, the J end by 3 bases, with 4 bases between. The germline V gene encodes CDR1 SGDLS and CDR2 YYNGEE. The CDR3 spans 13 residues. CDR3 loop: CASSVDGYNEQFF. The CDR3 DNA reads TGTGCCAGCAGCGTAGACGGCTACAATGAGCAGTTCTTC.

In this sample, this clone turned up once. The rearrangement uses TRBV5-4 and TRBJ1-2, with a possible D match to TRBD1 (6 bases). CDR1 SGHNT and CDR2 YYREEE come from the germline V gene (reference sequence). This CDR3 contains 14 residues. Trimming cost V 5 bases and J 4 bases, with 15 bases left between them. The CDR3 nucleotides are TGTGCCAGCAGAACCAAGGGGGAACGCTATGGCTACACCTTC. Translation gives CASRTKGERYGYTF. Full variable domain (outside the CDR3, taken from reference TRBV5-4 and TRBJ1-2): ETGVTQSPTHLIKTRGQQVTLRCSSQSGHNTVSWYQQALGQGPQFIFQYYREEENGRGNFPPRFSGLQFPNYSSELNVNALELDDSALYLCASRTKGERYGYTFGSGTRLTVV.

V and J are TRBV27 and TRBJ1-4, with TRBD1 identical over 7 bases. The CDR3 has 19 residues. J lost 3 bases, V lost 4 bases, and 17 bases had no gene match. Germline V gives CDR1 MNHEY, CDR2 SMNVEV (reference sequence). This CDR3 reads CASSSPLRQGKDPNEKLFF. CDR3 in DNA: TGTGCCAGCAGTTCCCCCCTGAGACAGGGTAAGGATCCTAATGAAAAACTGTTTTTT.

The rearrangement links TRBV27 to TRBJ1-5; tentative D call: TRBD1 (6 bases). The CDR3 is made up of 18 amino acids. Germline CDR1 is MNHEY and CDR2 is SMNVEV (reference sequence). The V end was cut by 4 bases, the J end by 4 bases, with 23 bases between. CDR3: CASSSAKQGLPLNQPQHF. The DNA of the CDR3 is TGTGCCAGCAGTTCCGCCAAGCAGGGGTTACCTTTGAATCAGCCCCAGCATTTT.